Sequencing of this T cell receptor (beta chain) was carried out in a study of brain T cells in children with intractable seizures. Assay used: immunoSEQ multiplex PCR; TCRdb lists only in-frame clones, some missing. The sample includes about 76,000 clones, 85% to 95% of them seen just once. V gave up 3 bases and J gave up 6 bases, with 11 bases separating them. Germline loops: CDR1 MNHEY, CDR2 SMNVEV (reference sequence). This CDR3 is 13 amino acids long. Pre-surgery treatment included at least one anti-epileptic drug. This receptor was identified in a boy under two years old with tuberous sclerosis and intractable seizures. This chain uses TRBV27 with TRBJ1-1, with a tentative D call TRBD1 (5 bases). Sequencing was performed on peripheral blood, taken at surgery. The CDR3: CASSFLAGAEAFF. The CDR3, as DNA: TGTGCCAGCAGTTTCTTGGCGGGGGCTGAAGCTTTCTTT.